The clone carrying this TCR beta chain was observed many times. In TCRdb, the reads were re-called with MiXCR into one record per CDR3 protein. The sample lists under 300,000 distinct CDR3 sequences, 25% to 30% occurring once. The data stem from a study of kidney transplant recipient with SARS-CoV-2 infection. Germline V CDR1 and CDR2: SGHDT, YYEEEE. This CDR3 has 14 residues. V was clipped by 0 bases and J by 4 bases, with 7 bases between them. This chain uses TRBV5-6 with TRBJ1-4, with D possibly matching TRBD1 (5 bases). This clonotype was sampled from a young adult male patient who had COVID-19 and was a kidney transplant recipient. Some T cells may be supplied by the graft donor. The sequencing used a blood sample, collected at baseline and between days 110 and 120 from a kidney transplant recipient. The chain's CDR3 is CASSLGGDNEKLFF. CDR3 nucleotide sequence: TGTGCCAGCAGCTTGGGAGGGGATAATGAAAAACTGTTTTTT.